Each of the 31 T cell receptor beta chains below was sequenced from the same sample in a study of spatial heterogeneity in lung cancer. These TCRs are of unknown antigen specificity. TCRdb used MiXCR to reprocess the 5' RACE reads, holding one entry per CDR3 protein. The table includes 3,800 or so distinct CDR3 sequences, roughly 5% detected once. Study results and caveats: Counts of expanded alpha and beta TCRs within tumors tracked the tumor nonsynonymous mutation count.

Time point given: sample taken at primary tumor resection. The sequencing here drew on lung tumor tissue, taken at surgery. These receptor sequences come from a female donor with early-stage non-small cell lung cancer.

This clonotype was detected a few times. This beta chain slipped into a library made for alpha chains as a stray read, so its size is not meaningful. V usage is TRBV7-7 and J usage is TRBJ2-7; 11 bases agree with TRBD2. The CDR3 is 16 residues long. CDR1 and CDR2 from the germline V gene are SSHAT and FNYEAQ (reference sequence). V shed 5 bases, J shed 0 bases, and the junction held 6 bases outside the gene matches. Written as DNA, the CDR3 is TGTGCCAGCAGCGCCGAACTAGCGGGGGACTCCTACGAGCAGTACTTC. Translated: CASSAELAGDSYEQYF.

This clonotype qualifies as large. Being off target in a library aimed at alpha chains, this beta chain has a size of little meaning. The chain joins TRBV11-2 to TRBJ2-7, with 7 bases lining up with TRBD1. Germline loops: CDR1 SGHAT, CDR2 FQNNGV. The CDR3 has 13 amino acids. Germline trimming cut 5 bases from V and 4 bases from J; bases unmatched to any gene: 5. The chain's CDR3 is CASSLPGQYEQYF. The CDR3 nucleotides read TGTGCCAGCAGCCTCCCGGGACAGTACGAGCAGTACTTC.

Many counts were recorded for this clonotype. As an off-target read in a library built for alpha chains, this beta chain has a frequency of little significance. V usage is TRBV28 and J usage is TRBJ1-5, with 7 nucleotides matching TRBD1. Per the germline V gene, CDR1 is MDHEN and CDR2 is SYDVKM. CDR3 length: 16 residues. J was trimmed by 1 base and V by 6 bases; bases with no gene match: 9. The CDR3 reads CASRLLDRVSNQPQHF. DNA of the CDR3: TGTGCCAGCAGGCTCCTAGACAGGGTGAGCAATCAGCCCCAGCATTTT.

This clonotype was detected many times. As an off-target read in a library built for alpha chains, this beta chain has a frequency of little significance. The chain joins TRBV24-1 to TRBJ2-3; no clear D. Per germline, CDR1 KGHDR and CDR2 SFDVKD. Trimming left V 4 bases short and J 0 bases short, with 7 bases between. The CDR3 is 14 amino acids. The CDR3 region is CATSDADSTDTQYF. DNA of the CDR3: TGTGCCACCAGTGACGCCGACAGCACAGATACGCAGTATTTT.

This clonotype was seen a few times. This beta chain is off target for a library built for alpha chains, so its abundance means little. The CDR3 DNA reads as TGTGCTACCCGTGGGGCAGGTATGAACACTGAAGCTTTCTTT. Translating gives CATRGAGMNTEAFF. This sequence joins TRBV12-5 and TRBJ1-1; the D gene is possibly TRBD1 (5 bases). From germline, CDR1 is LGHNT and CDR2 FRNRAP. This CDR3 contains 14 residues. The V and J ends lost 10 bases and 0 bases respectively, with 15 bases between them.

This clonotype counts as medium-sized. Little can be read into the size of this beta chain, an off-target read in a library designed for alpha chains. CDR3 sequence (DNA): TGTGCCAGCAGCTTAGGAGCGGGACCCGGGGAGCTGTTTTTT. Its translation: CASSLGAGPGELFF. The chain employs TRBV7-3 and TRBJ2-2, with 7 nucleotides matching TRBD2. CDR1 and CDR2 from the germline V gene are SGHTA and FQGTGA. This CDR3 comprises 14 residues. V trimming: 2 bases; J trimming: 6 bases; junction bases outside the gene matches: 3.

By frequency in the sample, this clonotype is medium-sized (0.01 to 0.1%). The library was designed around alpha chains, so this beta chain is a stray read whose abundance carries little weight. The chain uses TRBV3-1 and TRBJ2-7; 7 bases are shared with TRBD1. Losses at the gene ends were 1 base for V and 0 bases for J; bases not matched to a gene: 0. Germline V lookup: CDR1 LGHDT, CDR2 YNNKEL (reference sequence). The CDR3 totals 14 residues. CDR3 protein: CASSQGDSSYEQYF. The CDR3 region has the DNA TGTGCCAGCAGCCAAGGGGACAGCTCCTACGAGCAGTACTTC.

This clonotype is medium-sized in the sample. Because the library targeted alpha chains, this beta chain is an off-target read whose size means little. The V and J genes are TRBV24-1 and TRBJ1-1; D unclear. Germline CDR1 and CDR2: KGHDR and SFDVKD. With 2 bases removed from V and 0 bases from J, the gap between germline ends came to 9 bases. CDR3 size: 15 residues. DNA of the CDR3: TGTGCCACCAGTGATTCGAAACACATGAACACTGAAGCTTTCTTT. Its protein product is CATSDSKHMNTEAFF.

This clonotype was recorded at least ten times. This beta chain represents an off-target read in a library built for alpha chains; its size is of limited meaning. The chain employs TRBV28 and TRBJ2-1, with 7 bases fitting TRBD2. CDR1 and CDR2 from the germline V gene are MDHEN and SYDVKM. The CDR3 is 16 residues long. V shed 5 bases, J shed 5 bases, and the junction held 12 bases outside the gene matches. The CDR3 loop reads CASSKFGGRTDNEQFF. For the CDR3, the DNA is TGTGCCAGCAGTAAGTTCGGCGGGAGAACGGACAATGAGCAGTTCTTC.

This clonotype appeared many times. This beta chain is a stray sequence in a library constructed for alpha chains; its clone size is not meaningful. This chain links TRBV12-3 or TRBV12-4 with TRBJ1-1; no definite D call. The CDR3 spans 13 residues. The V gene lost 6 bases and the J gene lost 4 bases, with 12 bases spanning the gap. CDR3 protein: CASSPREGTEAFF. For the CDR3, the DNA is TGTGCCAGCAGCCCCCGAGAGGGCACTGAAGCTTTCTTT.

This clonotype was observed many times. This beta chain is an unintended read in a library built for alpha chains; its size means little. The chain joins TRBV27 to TRBJ1-5, with 9 bases matching TRBD1. V trimming: 2 bases; J trimming: 5 bases; junction bases outside the gene matches: 4. The CDR3 loop spans 15 amino acids. Germline CDR1 reads MNHEY; CDR2 reads SMNVEV (reference sequence). The CDR3 loop reads CASSLGGQGYQPQHF. In DNA form, the CDR3 reads TGTGCCAGCAGTTTAGGAGGACAGGGGTATCAGCCCCAGCATTTT.

The table lists this clonotype with many counts. As an off-target read in a library built for alpha chains, this beta chain has a frequency of little significance. The genes are TRBV20-1 and TRBJ2-7; 12 bases are a match to TRBD1. V was pared by 6 bases and J by 5 bases, with 8 bases of the junction left unmatched. Germline V gives CDR1 DFQATT, CDR2 SNEGSKA (reference sequence). This CDR3 spans 14 amino acids. The chain's CDR3 is CSANQGQGAHEQYV. Written as DNA, the CDR3 is TGCAGTGCCAATCAGGGACAGGGGGCCCACGAGCAGTACGTC.

In its sample, this clonotype ranks as medium-sized. As an off-target read in a library built for alpha chains, this beta chain has a frequency of little significance. The V call is TRBV28, the J call TRBJ1-5; D is ambiguous. Germline values: CDR1 MDHEN, CDR2 SYDVKM. The CDR3 totals 12 residues. The V gene lost 3 bases and the J gene lost 9 bases, with 9 bases spanning the gap. The CDR3 is CASSFFGRPQHF. In nucleotides, the CDR3 is TGTGCCAGCAGTTTTTTCGGGCGGCCCCAGCATTTT.

This clonotype was seen at least ten times. As an off-target read in a library built for alpha chains, this beta chain has a frequency of little significance. V usage is TRBV5-8 and J usage is TRBJ1-6; the match to TRBD1 covers 8 bases. Losses at the gene ends were 1 base for V and 3 bases for J; bases not matched to a gene: 0. The CDR3 covers 15 residues. The germline gives CDR1 SGHTS, CDR2 YDEGEE. CDR3 nucleotides: TGTGCCAGCAGCTTGACAGGGGGCTATAATTCACCCCTCCACTTT. It translates to CASSLTGGYNSPLHF.

This clonotype is medium-sized in the sample. The size of this beta chain means little, since it is a stray read in a library made for alpha chains. V gene TRBV18 combines with J gene TRBJ1-5; 9 positions agree with TRBD1. The CDR3 is 15 residues long. CDR1 is KGHSH, CDR2 LQKENI, per germline. The V segment lost 2 bases and the J segment 4 bases; nucleotides outside the gene matches: 3. The CDR3 DNA reads as TGTGCCAGCTCACCAACGGACAGGGGTAATCAGCCCCAGCATTTT. Residues: CASSPTDRGNQPQHF.

This clonotype qualifies as medium-sized (0.01 to 0.1%). This beta chain appears as a stray read in a library generated for alpha chains; its size is not informative. This chain joins TRBV7-3 and TRBJ2-3; 7 nucleotides match TRBD2. Germline assignment: CDR1 SGHTA and CDR2 FQGTGA. The CDR3 is made up of 16 amino acids. With V trimmed by 2 bases and J by 3 bases, 8 bases remained unmatched. CDR3 DNA: TGTGCCAGCAGCTTAGTGGGGCGGGAGTGGACAGATACGCAGTATTTT. Its translation: CASSLVGREWTDTQYF.

By sample fraction, this clonotype is medium-sized (0.01 to 0.1%). As an off-target read in a library built for alpha chains, this beta chain has a frequency of little significance. This chain connects TRBV7-9 to TRBJ2-3, with D perhaps TRBD1 or TRBD2 (5 bases each). Per germline, CDR1 SEHNR and CDR2 FQNEAQ (reference sequence). The V gene lost 1 base and the J gene lost 1 base, with 6 bases spanning the gap. The CDR3 runs 14 residues. The DNA of the CDR3 is TGTGCCAGCAGCTTAGGGGGACGCACAGATACGCAGTATTTT. Translated: CASSLGGRTDTQYF. The full variable domain, completed using reference TRBV7-9 and TRBJ2-3, is DTGVSQNPRHKITKRGQNVTFRCDPISEHNRLYWYRQTLGQGPEFLTYFQNEAQLEKSRLLSDRFSAERPKGSFSTLEIQRTEQGDSAMYLCASSLGGRTDTQYFGPGTRLTVL.

This clonotype qualifies as large. This beta chain is an unintended read in a library built for alpha chains; its size means little. This CDR3 is CASSQEPSSSYNSPLHF. CDR3 nucleotide sequence: TGCGCCAGCAGCCAAGAGCCGTCGAGCTCCTATAATTCACCCCTCCACTTT. The chain recombines TRBV4-1 with TRBJ1-6; D remains ambiguous. The CDR3 totals 17 residues. Germline assignment: CDR1 MGHRA and CDR2 YSYEKL. V gave up 0 bases and J gave up 0 bases, with 9 bases separating them.

As to this clonotype: This beta chain is a stray sequence in a library constructed for alpha chains; its clone size is not meaningful. The chain carries TRBV4-2 and TRBJ2-1, with D unresolved. Germline CDR1 reads LGHNA; CDR2 reads YNFKEQ. V was pared by 1 base and J by 5 bases, with 12 bases between. This CDR3 has 15 residues. This chain's CDR3 is CASSQGAGADNEQFF. CDR3 nucleotide sequence: TGTGCCAGCAGCCAAGGAGCCGGAGCCGACAATGAGCAGTTCTTC.

This clonotype was detected many times. This beta chain is off target for a library built for alpha chains, so its abundance means little. The V call is TRBV7-2, the J call TRBJ2-1; TRBD2 agrees at 13 bases. Per the germline V gene, CDR1 is SGHTA and CDR2 is FQGNSA. The CDR3 loop spans 14 amino acids. The V and J ends lost 6 bases and 7 bases, in that order; junction bases with no gene match: 3. CDR3 loop: CASSRTSGSNEQFF. CDR3 DNA: TGTGCCAGCAGTCGGACTAGCGGGAGTAATGAGCAGTTCTTC. Filled out from reference TRBV7-2 and TRBJ2-1, the complete variable domain reads GAGVSQSPSNKVTEKGKDVELRCDPISGHTALYWYRQSLGQGLEFLIYFQGNSAPDKSGLPSDRFSAERTGGSVSTLTIQRTQQEDSAVYLCASSRTSGSNEQFFGPGTRLTVL.

By its share, this clonotype is medium-sized. Little can be read into the size of this beta chain, an off-target read in a library designed for alpha chains. The V gene is TRBV20-1, the J gene TRBJ2-1, with D uncertain. V lost 3 bases to trimming and J lost 7 bases, with 7 bases between them. This CDR3 has 11 residues. CDR1 and CDR2 (germline): DFQATT, SNEGSKA (reference sequence). CDR3 coding DNA: TGCAGTGCTAGTGTCCGGAATGAGCAGTTCTTC. As protein: CSASVRNEQFF.

This clonotype was picked up a small number of times. This beta chain was picked up by a library intended for alpha chains and is off target, so its count carries little meaning. The rearrangement uses TRBV7-8 and TRBJ1-3; 12 bases fit TRBD1. The ends lost 2 bases at V and 1 base at J; junction bases unmatched: 9. CDR1 is SGHVS and CDR2 is FQNEAQ in the germline V gene. The length of the CDR3 is 19 residues. The CDR3: CASSLPTGTGGYSGNTIYF. The CDR3 nucleotides are TGTGCCAGCAGCTTACCCACGGGGACAGGGGGCTATTCTGGAAACACCATATATTTT.

This clonotype has just a few counts. A library made for alpha chains picked up this beta chain off target, so its size means little. This rearrangement joins TRBV11-2 to TRBJ2-5; 12 bases are a match to TRBD1. The CDR3 runs 17 residues. V trimming: 5 bases; J trimming: 1 base; junction bases outside the gene matches: 8. Germline CDR1 reads SGHAT; CDR2 reads FQNNGV. In DNA, the CDR3 is TGTGCCAGCAGCCCCGGGACAGGGGGCCGTACCCAAGAGACCCAGTACTTC. This gives the protein CASSPGTGGRTQETQYF.

In regard to this clonotype: This beta chain is an off-target read within a library intended for alpha chains, so its frequency means little. V gene TRBV28 combines with J gene TRBJ1-3, with TRBD1 matching over 8 bases. This CDR3 is 16 amino acids long. The J segment lost 2 bases and the V segment lost 6 bases, leaving 9 bases of the junction unmatched. Germline V gene data show CDR1 as MDHEN and CDR2 as SYDVKM. The CDR3 spells CASSPGDRPTGNTIYF. CDR3 bases: TGTGCCAGCAGCCCAGGGGACAGGCCTACTGGAAACACCATATATTTT. The entire variable domain, with the rest obtained from reference TRBV28 and TRBJ1-3, is as follows: DVKVTQSSRYLVKRTGEKVFLECVQDMDHENMFWYRQDPGLGLRLIYFSYDVKMKEKGDIPEGYSVSREKKERFSLILESASTNQTSMYLCASSPGDRPTGNTIYFGEGSWLTVV.

In its sample, this clonotype is medium-sized. The library was built for alpha chains, so this beta chain is an off-target read and its size means little. This chain links TRBV18 with TRBJ2-3, with TRBD1 matching over 8 bases. Germline V gene sequence: CDR1 KGHSH, CDR2 LQKENI. This CDR3 contains 16 residues. J gave up 4 bases and V 5 bases, and 11 bases lay outside the gene matches. The DNA of the CDR3 is TGTGCCAGCTCAGGCCTCCAGGGGGCCGGCGCAGATACGCAGTATTTT. The encoded protein is CASSGLQGAGADTQYF.

Comment on this clonotype: This beta chain turned up in a library designed for alpha chains; as an off-target read, its abundance says little. The chain has TRBV20-1 and TRBJ1-4; tentatively, D is TRBD1 (5 bases). The CDR3 loop spans 14 amino acids. Germline CDR1 and CDR2: DFQATT and SNEGSKA (reference sequence). Trimming took 3 bases from V and 0 from J, leaving 8 bases between them. As DNA, the CDR3 is TGCAGTGCTAGGGGGGGACCAACTAATGAAAAACTGTTTTTT. As protein: CSARGGPTNEKLFF.

On this clonotype: This beta chain is a stray sequence in a library constructed for alpha chains; its clone size is not meaningful. The chain carries TRBV6-1 and TRBJ1-4; D gene ambiguous. The CDR3 runs 16 residues. Trimming stripped 2 bases from V and 6 bases from J, with 16 bases between. Germline V lookup: CDR1 MNHNS, CDR2 SASEGT. The CDR3 DNA sequence: TGTGCCAGCAGTGAACTGAGTCAGAGCGTTTATGAAAAACTGTTTTTT. Amino acid sequence: CASSELSQSVYEKLFF.

By sample fraction, this clonotype is medium-sized. Since the library was made to target alpha chains, this beta chain is a stray read and its abundance is not meaningful. The chain uses TRBV12-3 or TRBV12-4 and TRBJ2-4; D gene uncertain. Trimming stripped 1 base from V and 0 bases from J, with 4 bases between. The CDR3 sequence is 14 residues long. CDR3 nucleotides: TGTGCCAGCAGTTTAGGAGGAGCCAAAAACATTCAGTACTTC. It is translated as CASSLGGAKNIQYF.

This clonotype is labeled as medium-sized. For a library built for alpha chains, this beta chain is a stray read; little rests on its size. The chain carries TRBV18 and TRBJ2-1; 7 bases match TRBD1. V trimming: 4 bases; J trimming: 6 bases; junction bases outside the gene matches: 3. Germline V gene data show CDR1 as KGHSH and CDR2 as LQKENI. The CDR3 totals 13 residues. For the CDR3, the DNA is TGTGCCAGCTCACTAGACAGGGCCAATGAGCAGTTCTTC. The encoded protein is CASSLDRANEQFF.

This clonotype was detected only a few times. A library prepared for alpha chains yielded this beta chain as an off-target read; its size is of little meaning. The CDR3 loop is CSARASGQSAYEQYV. CDR3 nucleotides: TGCAGTGCTAGGGCCTCGGGACAGTCAGCCTACGAGCAGTACGTC. The chain combines TRBV20-1 with TRBJ2-7; TRBD1 agrees at 7 bases. This CDR3 has 15 amino acids. Per the germline V gene, CDR1 is DFQATT and CDR2 is SNEGSKA (reference sequence). After removal of 3 bases from V and 2 bases from J, the junction contained 10 bases not matched to a gene.

Ten or more counts support this clonotype. This beta chain lies outside the target of a library built for alpha chains; its clone size means little. This chain joins TRBV11-1 and TRBJ1-2; perhaps TRBD1 as D (5 bases). The V end lost 5 bases, the J end lost 4 bases, and 26 bases lay between the germline ends. Germline loops: CDR1 SGHAT, CDR2 FQDESV (reference sequence). This CDR3 is 18 amino acids long. Here the CDR3 DNA reads TGTGCCAGCAGCACCATGGGGCAGCCGATCAGCCCCTCCTATGGCTACACCTTC. It specifies CASSTMGQPISPSYGYTF.